The 4 T cell receptor beta chains listed next were all sequenced from one sample in a study of T cells in Graves' hyperthyroidism and ophthalmopathy. The source material, RNA transcripts, was used to amplify TCR beta CDR3 regions. A set of HTBI primers served as the primers for a first-round RT-PCR of the TCR CDR3. TCRdb ran MiXCR on the multiplex PCR reads and lists one entry per CDR3 protein. The repertoire includes about 570,000 distinct CDR3 sequences, roughly 50% of them detected once, and over 15% sits in the top ten. The sequenced sample was peripheral blood or thyroid tissue (not recorded which). Source of these receptors: an adult woman with Graves' disease, either hyperthyroidism or ophthalmopathy (not recorded which).

The table lists this clonotype with many counts. The rearrangement uses TRBV29-1 and TRBJ2-7, with 8 bases identical to TRBD1. V trimming: 1 base; J trimming: 8 bases; junction bases outside the gene matches: 7. This CDR3 is 13 amino acids long. Germline V gives CDR1 SQVTM, CDR2 ANQGSEA. The CDR3 loop is CSVEAGGAGKQYF. CDR3 DNA: TGCAGCGTTGAAGCAGGGGGCGCGGGAAAGCAGTACTTC.

This clonotype has just one count. The chain recombines TRBV2 with TRBJ1-2, with D unresolved. Germline V gene data show CDR1 as SNHLY and CDR2 as FYNNEI. The CDR3 has 12 residues. Deletions cut 4 bases from V and 9 bases from J, with 12 bases between. CDR3 in amino acids: CASSAIITSYTF. CDR3 bases: TGTGCCAGCAGTGCCATTATTACTAGCTACACCTTC.

The CDR3 region is CASSVMGLATQYF. The CDR3 nucleotides read TGTGCCAGCAGCGTAATGGGACTAGCGACCCAGTACTTC. The chain couples TRBV11-2 to TRBJ2-5; 9 bases are shared with TRBD2. V gave up 5 bases and J gave up 7 bases; unmatched junction bases: 5. The CDR3 has 13 residues. Germline CDR1 reads SGHAT; CDR2 reads FQNNGV.

The CDR3 coding sequence is TGTGCCAGCAGCCCCCGGGACCTCAACGAGCAGTACTTC. It translates to CASSPRDLNEQYF. The chain employs TRBV9 and TRBJ2-7; D may correspond to TRBD1 or TRBD2 (5 bases each). The CDR3 has 13 residues. The germline V gene encodes CDR1 SGDLS and CDR2 YYNGEE. The ends were cut back, 4 bases at V and 5 bases at J, with 13 bases in the middle.